This T cell receptor beta chain was recovered during a study of OX40 agonist ivuxolimab in advanced cancers. The overall study: Treatment of patients was with ivuxolimab, an agonistic anti-OX40 (CD134) antibody.

The junction had 7 bases not matched to a gene; V was cut back by 3 bases and J by 4 bases. Germline CDR1 is GTSNPN and CDR2 is SVGIG (reference sequence). This CDR3 spans 14 amino acids. This table comes from immunoSEQ multiplex PCR, and its TCRdb copy is limited to in-frame clones, with some not included. Among more than 20,000 clones listed, over 65% were seen once. The specimen was CD4+ or CD8+ T cells sorted from blood, collected in a trial of the OX40 agonist ivuxolimab. The chain combines TRBV30 with TRBJ2-7, with 9 bases aligning to TRBD1. The clonotype was recovered from an adult with an advanced solid tumor such as melanoma, head and neck, liver or kidney cancer. CDR3 protein: CAWSWPGQGYEQYF. CDR3 DNA: TGTGCCTGGAGCTGGCCGGGACAGGGATACGAGCAGTACTTC.